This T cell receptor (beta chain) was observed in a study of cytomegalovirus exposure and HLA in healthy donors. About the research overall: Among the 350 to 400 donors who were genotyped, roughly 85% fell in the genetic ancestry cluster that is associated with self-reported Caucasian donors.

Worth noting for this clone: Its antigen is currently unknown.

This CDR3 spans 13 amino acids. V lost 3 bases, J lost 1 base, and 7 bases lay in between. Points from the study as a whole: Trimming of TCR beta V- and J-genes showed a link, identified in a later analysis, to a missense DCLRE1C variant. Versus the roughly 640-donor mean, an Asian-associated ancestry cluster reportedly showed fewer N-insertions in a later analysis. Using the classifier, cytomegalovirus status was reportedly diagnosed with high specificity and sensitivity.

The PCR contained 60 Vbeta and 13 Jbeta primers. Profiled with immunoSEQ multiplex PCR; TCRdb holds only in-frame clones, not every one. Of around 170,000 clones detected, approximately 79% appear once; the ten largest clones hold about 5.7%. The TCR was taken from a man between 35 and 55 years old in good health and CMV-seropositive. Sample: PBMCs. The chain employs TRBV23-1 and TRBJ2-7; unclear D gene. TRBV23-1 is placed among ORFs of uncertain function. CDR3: CASSQGRSYEQYF. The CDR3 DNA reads TGCGCCAGCAGTCAGGGCCGGTCCTACGAGCAGTACTTC.